These 2 T cell receptor beta chains were sequenced from one sample in a study of CD8 T cells in Susac syndrome (dated by TCRdb to between 2019 and 2020). The library was generated by the immunoSEQ multiplex PCR assay. RNA was extracted using the RNeasy kit, and roughly 0.5 to 1 microgram was reverse transcribed with random hexamers. The raw public data were reprocessed by TCRdb itself: fastp quality trimming at Q25, MiXCR clonotype calling, in-frame beta chains only. Rows with one shared CDR3 protein collapse into an entry with the most common genes and DNA. Recorded for this sample are 90,000 to 150,000 distinct CDR3 sequences; roughly 94% of them occurred a single time. Of the sample, 0.095% to 0.1% falls within the top ten clones. Sequenced material: CD4+ T cells from PBMCs. Every receptor here comes from a human donor in good health.

The J gene is TRBJ1-1, the V gene TRBV10-3; D is uncertain. Germline CDR1 ENHRY, CDR2 SYGVKD. The V end was cut by 2 bases, the J end by 3 bases, with 10 bases between. CDR3 length: 14 residues. For the CDR3, the DNA is TGTGCCATCAGTGAGACGGGCCGTGACACTGAAGCTTTCTTT. This codes for CAISETGRDTEAFF.

The rearrangement links TRBV5-4 to TRBJ2-2, with D possibly called TRBD1 or TRBD2 (5 bases each). CDR3 size: 17 residues. Between the trimmed V and J ends, which lost 4 bases and 2 bases, there was a span of 18 bases. From germline, CDR1 is SGHNT and CDR2 YYREEE (reference sequence). The CDR3 DNA is TGTGCCAGCAGCAACGGGGCGGCTTTTATTAACACCGGGGAGCTGTTTTTT. Amino acids: CASSNGAAFINTGELFF.